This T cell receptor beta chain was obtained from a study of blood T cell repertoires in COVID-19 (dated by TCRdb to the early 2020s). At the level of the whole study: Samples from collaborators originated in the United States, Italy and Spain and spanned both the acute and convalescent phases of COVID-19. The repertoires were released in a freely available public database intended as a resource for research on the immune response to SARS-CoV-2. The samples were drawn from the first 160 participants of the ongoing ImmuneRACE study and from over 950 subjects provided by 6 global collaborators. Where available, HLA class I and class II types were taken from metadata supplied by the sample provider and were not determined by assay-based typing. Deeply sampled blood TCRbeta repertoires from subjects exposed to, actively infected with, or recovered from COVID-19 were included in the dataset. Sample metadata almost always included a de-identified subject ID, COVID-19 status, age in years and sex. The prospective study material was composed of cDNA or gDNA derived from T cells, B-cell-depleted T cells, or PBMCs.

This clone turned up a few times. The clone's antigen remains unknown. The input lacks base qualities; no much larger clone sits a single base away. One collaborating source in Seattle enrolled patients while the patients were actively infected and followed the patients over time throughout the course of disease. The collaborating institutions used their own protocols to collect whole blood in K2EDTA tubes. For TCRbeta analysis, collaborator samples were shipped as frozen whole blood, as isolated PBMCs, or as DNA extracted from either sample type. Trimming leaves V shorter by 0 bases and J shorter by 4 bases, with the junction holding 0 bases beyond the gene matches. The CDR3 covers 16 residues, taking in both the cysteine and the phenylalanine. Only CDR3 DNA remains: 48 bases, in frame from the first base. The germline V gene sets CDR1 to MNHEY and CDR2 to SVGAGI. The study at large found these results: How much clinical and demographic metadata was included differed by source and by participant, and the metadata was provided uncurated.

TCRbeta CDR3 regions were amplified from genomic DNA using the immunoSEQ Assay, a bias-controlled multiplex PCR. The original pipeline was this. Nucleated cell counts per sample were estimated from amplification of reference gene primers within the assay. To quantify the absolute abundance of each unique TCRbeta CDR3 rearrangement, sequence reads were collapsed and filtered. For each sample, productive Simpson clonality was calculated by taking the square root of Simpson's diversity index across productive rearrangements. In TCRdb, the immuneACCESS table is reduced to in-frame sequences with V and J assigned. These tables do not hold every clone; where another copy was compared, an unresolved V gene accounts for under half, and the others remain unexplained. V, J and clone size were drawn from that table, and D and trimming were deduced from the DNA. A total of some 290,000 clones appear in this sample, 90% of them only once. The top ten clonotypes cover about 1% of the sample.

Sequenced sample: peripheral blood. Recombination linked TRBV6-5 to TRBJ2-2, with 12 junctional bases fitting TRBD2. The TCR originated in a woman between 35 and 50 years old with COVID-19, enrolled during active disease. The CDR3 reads CASSYSTSGSTGELFF. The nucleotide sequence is TGTGCCAGCAGTTACTCGACTAGCGGGAGCACCGGGGAGCTGTTTTTT.